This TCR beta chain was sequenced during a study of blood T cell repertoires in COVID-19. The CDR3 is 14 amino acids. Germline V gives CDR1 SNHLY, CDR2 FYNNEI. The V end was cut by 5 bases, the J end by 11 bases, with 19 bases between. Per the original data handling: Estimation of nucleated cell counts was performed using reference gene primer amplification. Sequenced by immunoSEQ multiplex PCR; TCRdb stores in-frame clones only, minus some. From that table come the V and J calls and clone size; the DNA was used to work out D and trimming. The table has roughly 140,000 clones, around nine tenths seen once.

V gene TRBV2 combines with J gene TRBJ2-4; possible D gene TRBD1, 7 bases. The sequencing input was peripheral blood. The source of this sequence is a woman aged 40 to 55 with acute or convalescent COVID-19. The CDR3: CASSKGQGEAVQYF. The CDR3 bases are TGTGCCAGCAGTAAAGGGCAGGGGGAGGCGGTTCAGTACTTC.